Listed here are 26 T cell receptor beta chains from one sample, sequenced in a study of T cell repertoires in cytomegalovirus infection. From the reads, TCRdb called clonotypes with MiXCR, one entry per CDR3 protein. The profile covers fewer than 550,000 distinct CDR3 sequences, with more than 25% appearing a single time and around 13% taken by the ten largest. The sequenced sample consisted of PBMCs. The source of these receptors is a human donor in good health (CMV status not recorded). Some clones in this sample may be carry-over from other donors' samples.

This chain links TRBV4-3 with TRBJ1-6; D is possibly TRBD1 (6 bases). CDR1 and CDR2 from the germline V gene are LGHNA and YSLEER. With 4 bases removed from V and 6 bases from J, the gap between germline ends came to 16 bases. The CDR3 runs to 16 residues. CDR3 region: CASSREARGGNSPLHF. In DNA, the CDR3 is TGCGCCAGCAGCCGAGAAGCCAGGGGAGGTAATTCACCCCTCCACTTT.

This clonotype has a handful of counts. The rearrangement joins TRBV11-3 to TRBJ1-1, with a possible D match to TRBD1 (6 bases). Deletions cut 7 bases from V and 1 base from J, with 19 bases between. Germline V gene lookup returns CDR1 SGHNT and CDR2 YENEEA. The CDR3 spans 16 residues. The CDR3 nucleotides read TGTGCCAGCACTCATGCGGGGGCCGATTGGAACACTGAAGCTTTCTTT. Protein product: CASTHAGADWNTEAFF.

This clonotype was detected ten times or more. DNA for the CDR3: TGTGCCAGCAGCTTTTTGGAGGTCGAAGCTTTCTTT. Protein: CASSFLEVEAFF. This chain uses TRBV7-9 with TRBJ1-1; D remains ambiguous. V lost 3 bases and J 8 bases, leaving 10 bases between the germline ends. The germline V gene has CDR1 SEHNR and CDR2 FQNEAQ (reference sequence). The CDR3 has 12 amino acids.

This clonotype was counted a few times. CDR3 in DNA: TGTGCCACCAGTGGGGACAGTGGAAACACCATATATTTT. It is translated as CATSGDSGNTIYF. The chain carries TRBV24-1 and TRBJ1-3; 7 positions match TRBD1. The V and J ends lost 5 bases and 3 bases, in that order; junction bases with no gene match: 0. Germline CDR1 and CDR2: KGHDR and SFDVKD. The CDR3 runs 13 residues.

The chain couples TRBV2 to TRBJ1-5; 8 nucleotides line up with TRBD1. V lost 6 bases and J lost 2; bases outside the gene matches: 6. CDR3 length equals 15 residues. Germline-derived CDR1 and CDR2 are SNHLY and FYNNEI. The CDR3 DNA follows: TGTGCCAGCAGAGGACAGGGCGGGGGCAATCAGCCCCAGCATTTT. Protein sequence: CASRGQGGGNQPQHF.

The table lists this clonotype with many counts. This chain uses TRBV7-2 with TRBJ1-5; no reliable D call. CDR1 and CDR2 (germline): SGHTA, FQGNSA. Trimming cost V 5 bases and J 1 base, with 6 bases left between them. This CDR3 has 13 residues. The CDR3 loop reads CASSTLSNQPQHF. The CDR3 DNA follows: TGTGCCAGCAGCACTTTGAGCAATCAGCCCCAGCATTTT.

This clonotype came up a few times. The genes are TRBV7-6 and TRBJ2-5; 9 positions agree with TRBD2. The V and J ends lost 3 bases and 1 base, in that order; junction bases with no gene match: 3. Looked up from germline, CDR1 is SGHVS and CDR2 is FNYEAQ. The CDR3 spans 15 residues. CDR3 loop: CASSFTSGFQETQYF. Here the CDR3 DNA reads TGTGCCAGCAGCTTTACTAGCGGGTTCCAAGAGACCCAGTACTTC.

This clonotype occurred a few times. The chain is built from TRBV27 and TRBJ2-1, with TRBD2 as a possible D gene (5 bases). The CDR3 extends over 14 amino acids. V was trimmed by 6 bases and J by 8 bases, leaving 17 bases between them. Germline-derived CDR1 and CDR2 are MNHEY and SMNVEV (reference sequence). This CDR3 reads CASRIGGSSDEQFF. CDR3 coding DNA: TGTGCCAGCAGAATTGGTGGGAGTTCGGATGAGCAGTTCTTC.

This sequence joins TRBV19 and TRBJ2-2; a weak D match, TRBD1 (5 bases). Deletions cut 4 bases from V and 3 bases from J, with 9 bases between. The germline gives CDR1 LNHDA, CDR2 SQIVND (reference sequence). The CDR3 covers 14 residues. CDR3 sequence: CASSTGSDTGELFF. CDR3 DNA: TGTGCCAGTAGTACAGGGTCCGACACCGGGGAGCTGTTTTTT. Filled out from reference TRBV19 and TRBJ2-2, the complete variable domain reads DGGITQSPKYLFRKEGQNVTLSCEQNLNHDAMYWYRQDPGQGLRLIYYSQIVNDFQKGDIAEGYSVSREKKESFPLTVTSAQKNPTAFYLCASSTGSDTGELFFGEGSRLTVL.

DNA for the CDR3: TGCAGCGTTGATTACGAGCAGTTCTTC. Translated: CSVDYEQFF. The rearrangement joins TRBV29-1 to TRBJ2-1; D gene uncertain. Trimming took off 3 bases at V and 10 bases at J, with 4 bases between the two ends. The CDR3 is 9 residues long. Germline values: CDR1 SQVTM, CDR2 ANQGSEA.

This clonotype occurred a few times. The chain couples TRBV12-3 or TRBV12-4 to TRBJ1-6; 8 nucleotides match TRBD1. V was pared by 4 bases and J by 10 bases, with 9 bases of the junction left unmatched. The CDR3 consists of 15 residues. The CDR3 sequence: CASSSDRARVSPLHF. The DNA for the CDR3 is TGTGCCAGCAGTTCGGACAGGGCGAGGGTGTCACCCCTCCACTTT.

V usage is TRBV19 and J usage is TRBJ2-1, with 13 bases lining up with TRBD2. The CDR3 totals 15 residues. CDR1 LNHDA and CDR2 SQIVND come from the germline V gene (reference sequence). Losses at the gene ends were 9 bases for V and 4 bases for J; bases not matched to a gene: 6. The CDR3 loop is CASTSGRALYNEQFF. The CDR3 DNA is TGTGCCAGCACTAGCGGGAGGGCCCTATACAATGAGCAGTTCTTC.

The chain uses TRBV4-1 and TRBJ2-7, with TRBD1 identical over 7 bases. The germline CDR1 and CDR2 sequences are MGHRA and YSYEKL. V lost 0 bases to trimming and J lost 5 bases; unmatched junction nucleotides: 13. The CDR3 sequence is 17 residues long. The CDR3 here is CASSQDPLRQGVNEQYF. As DNA, the CDR3 is TGCGCCAGCAGCCAAGATCCACTAAGACAGGGTGTCAACGAGCAGTACTTC.

The gene calls are TRBV11-1 and TRBJ1-2; TRBD1 matches 9 bases. CDR3 length: 15 residues. Per germline, CDR1 SGHAT and CDR2 FQDESV (reference sequence). V lost 5 bases and J lost 3; bases outside the gene matches: 7. The CDR3 reads CASSPIWDRDYGYTF. CDR3 nucleotide sequence: TGTGCCAGCAGCCCAATCTGGGACAGGGACTATGGCTACACCTTC.

This clonotype was counted at least ten times. The J gene is TRBJ2-3, the V gene TRBV7-2; 7 nucleotides align to TRBD2. Trimming took 5 bases from V and 1 from J; bases not matched to a gene: 6. CDR3 size: 15 residues. CDR1 is SGHTA, CDR2 FQGNSA, per germline. The CDR3 DNA is TGTGCCAGCAGCGTGGGGAGGGTGGGCACAGATACGCAGTATTTT. It yields the protein CASSVGRVGTDTQYF.

This clonotype was picked up many times. This rearrangement joins TRBV7-2 to TRBJ2-1; TRBD2 aligns across 13 bases. The CDR3 has 17 residues. Germline CDR1 SGHTA, CDR2 FQGNSA. The junction had 10 bases not matched to a gene; V was cut back by 5 bases and J by 6 bases. The CDR3 protein is CASSPTSGRQVRNEQFF. CDR3 nucleotide sequence: TGTGCCAGCAGCCCGACTAGCGGGAGGCAAGTACGCAATGAGCAGTTCTTC.

This rearrangement joins TRBV10-3 to TRBJ2-2, with a weak D call TRBD2 (5 bases). The CDR3 extends over 16 amino acids. Germline V gene sequence: CDR1 ENHRY, CDR2 SYGVKD. Between the trimmed V and J ends, which lost 6 bases and 5 bases, there was a span of 19 bases. In DNA form, the CDR3 reads TGTGCCATCAGCACCACACGGGAAGGAGTTACCGGGGAGCTGTTTTTT. Its protein product is CAISTTREGVTGELFF.

This clonotype was counted a few times. This sequence joins TRBV7-6 and TRBJ2-3; 13 bases map to TRBD2. The CDR3 has 17 residues. Germline CDR1 SGHVS, CDR2 FNYEAQ. With V trimmed by 2 bases and J by 2 bases, 4 bases remained unmatched. In nucleotides, the CDR3 is TGTGCCAGCAGCTTAATGGGACTAGCGGGGATCACAGATACGCAGTATTTT. The encoded protein is CASSLMGLAGITDTQYF.

The chain has TRBV4-1 and TRBJ2-6; TRBD1 agrees at 7 bases. The CDR3 has 18 amino acids. From germline, CDR1 is MGHRA and CDR2 YSYEKL. V lost 0 bases, J lost 0 bases, and 5 bases stayed unmatched. CDR3 nucleotides: TGCGCCAGCAGCCAAGAAAGCGGACAGGACTCTGGGGCCAACGTCCTGACTTTC. Translating it yields CASSQESGQDSGANVLTF.

The chain combines TRBV12-3 or TRBV12-4 with TRBJ2-1, with TRBD2 matching over 10 bases. The V gene end was trimmed by 3 bases and the J gene end by 9 bases; junction bases not matched to a gene: 11. The CDR3 contains 16 residues. The CDR3 region is CASSLPPTSGMSEQFF. For the CDR3, the DNA is TGTGCCAGCAGTTTGCCCCCAACTAGCGGGATGAGTGAGCAGTTCTTC.

This clonotype was seen more than once but under ten times. CDR3 DNA: TGTGCCAGCAGCTCTGGACAGGGGGCGGTGGAGCAGTACTTC. Amino acids: CASSSGQGAVEQYF. The rearrangement links TRBV7-9 to TRBJ2-7; the match to TRBD1 covers 11 bases. V lost 4 bases, J lost 7 bases, and 6 bases stayed unmatched. The CDR3 loop spans 14 amino acids. Germline assignment: CDR1 SEHNR and CDR2 FQNEAQ (reference sequence).

The V gene is TRBV14, the J gene TRBJ2-1; 16 bases fit TRBD2. Germline CDR1 is SGHDN and CDR2 is FVKESK. V was clipped by 4 bases and J by 7 bases; unmatched bases: 19. The CDR3 has 21 residues. CDR3 coding DNA: TGTGCCAGCAGCCTGATTCCTGCCTTGGGACTAGCGGGAGGGCCGGGAAATGAGCAGTTCTTC. This codes for CASSLIPALGLAGGPGNEQFF.

The chain is built from TRBV12-3 or TRBV12-4 and TRBJ2-7; 13 nucleotides line up with TRBD2. This CDR3 has 16 amino acids. V was clipped by 1 base and J by 6 bases; unmatched bases: 6. This CDR3 is CASSLGRTSGRPEQYV. The CDR3 DNA follows: TGTGCCAGCAGTTTAGGAAGGACTAGCGGGAGACCCGAGCAGTACGTC.

This clonotype was seen ten or more times. No conserved phenylalanine or tryptophan is present at the end of the CDR3, so a read error is the likely explanation. The DNA is left out, because the CDR3 cannot be placed on it with certainty; the CDR3 is given as TCRdb lists it. The chain's CDR3 is CASSFSRLAGGPPA. The chain is built from TRBV7-2 and TRBJ2-7; the D call in the table, TRBD2, was not verified against the DNA. Ends included, the CDR3 has 14 residues. Germline V CDR1 and CDR2: SGHTA, FQGNSA.

This clonotype was seen ten or more times. The chain carries TRBV7-6 and TRBJ1-1; possibly TRBD1 for D (5 bases). In germline, CDR1 is SGHVS, CDR2 FNYEAQ. V shed 4 bases and J shed 0 bases, with 9 bases lying between them. The CDR3 totals 14 residues. The CDR3 here is CASSSGNMNTEAFF. The CDR3 DNA reads TGTGCCAGCAGCTCAGGGAACATGAACACTGAAGCTTTCTTT.

This clonotype has more than one count but fewer than ten. The chain has TRBV28 and TRBJ2-3; TRBD2 agrees at 8 bases. CDR1 is MDHEN and CDR2 is SYDVKM in the germline V gene. V was pared by 5 bases and J by 4 bases, with 8 bases of the junction left unmatched. The CDR3 sequence is 15 residues long. The CDR3 region has the DNA TGTGCCAGCAGTAAGAGCGGGAGAGGGGCAGATACGCAGTATTTT. Translating it yields CASSKSGRGADTQYF.